This T cell receptor (beta chain) was captured in a study of T cells after yellow fever vaccination. TCRdb re-analysed the 5' RACE reads in MiXCR, keeping a single row per CDR3 protein. The sample records a few hundred thousand distinct CDR3 sequences, about 7.1% being singletons. This TCR was recovered from a young man who received the YFV17D yellow fever vaccine. The sample was CD4+ T cells sorted from PBMCs, taken 15 days after the yellow fever booster vaccination.

The CDR3 sequence: CASAVPGQANYGYTF. CDR3 nucleotides: TGTGCCAGTGCAGTACCTGGACAGGCTAACTATGGCTACACCTTC. The chain is built from TRBV19 and TRBJ1-2, with 7 bases identical to TRBD1. This CDR3 spans 15 amino acids. The germline V gene encodes CDR1 LNHDA and CDR2 SQIVND (reference sequence). The V gene end was trimmed by 8 bases and the J gene end by 0 bases; junction bases not matched to a gene: 9.